This paragraph covers one T cell receptor (beta chain) sequence. The antigen is not known. One end of the junction fails to match germline, which may point to a read error. The entry originates in a study of tumor-infiltrating lymphocytes in primary liver carcinoma. The study's findings and limits: Reduced overlap was seen in tumor-adjacent and tumor-blood pairs versus tumor region pairs.

The germline V gene encodes CDR1 SGHNT and CDR2 YENEEA. The CDR3 sequence is 15 residues long. Both RNA and DNA were isolated together from about 20-30 mg of bulk tissue that had not been sorted. Using a constant-region primer together with ProtoScript II reverse transcriptase, TCR beta cDNA was made from about 500 ng of total RNA. The TCR beta library was amplified through three nested multiplex PCR rounds in a modified ARM-PCR procedure. Researchers ran the first two PCR rounds for ten to eleven cycles each with TRBV1-TRBV30 forward primers and a C-beta reverse primer. A single record per CDR3 protein comes from TCRdb applying MiXCR to the multiplex PCR reads. In the table there are approximately 76,000 distinct CDR3 sequences, over 70% of which are singletons.

The clonotype comes from a woman aged 55 to 70 with primary liver carcinoma and hepatitis B virus infection. The chain links TRBV11-3 to TRBJ2-7, with 8 bases matching TRBD1. Sequencing was done on a sample of liver tumor tissue from sampling region 4. The subset: tumor region T4, right-lateral pole. The CDR3: CTSSPGTGGNYEQYF. The CDR3 DNA reads as TGTACCAGCAGCCCCGGGACAGGTGGCAACTATGAGCAGTACTTC. Combining the CDR3 with reference TRBV11-3 and TRBJ2-7 gives the whole variable domain EAGVVQSPRYKIIEKKQPVAFWCNPISGHNTLYWYLQNLGQGPELLIRYENEEAVDDSQLPKDRFSAERLKGVDSTLKIQPAELGDSAVYLCTSSPGTGGNYEQYFGPGTRLTVT.